Listed here are 9 T cell receptor beta chains from one sample, sequenced in a study of cytomegalovirus exposure and HLA in healthy donors. The PCR ran on 60 Vbeta and 13 Jbeta primers. Data came from immunoSEQ multiplex PCR; TCRdb stores just in-frame clones and leaves some out. The sample lists under 200,000 clones, about 80% occurring once. Sequenced: PBMCs. All receptors come from a woman in her forties in good health and CMV-seronegative.

CDR3 in amino acids: CASRPDRGIDYGYTF. In DNA, the CDR3 is TGTGCCAGCAGGCCTGACAGGGGCATCGACTATGGCTACACCTTC. This sequence joins TRBV6-5 and TRBJ1-2; 8 nucleotides agree with TRBD1. Trimming removed 6 bases from V and 3 bases from J; junction bases left unmatched: 9. Germline V gene sequence: CDR1 MNHEY, CDR2 SVGAGI. The CDR3 spans 15 residues.

This clone has only a few counts. This chain connects TRBV2 to TRBJ2-7, with 10 bases identical to TRBD1. The germline V gene has CDR1 SNHLY and CDR2 FYNNEI. The junction had 4 bases not matched to a gene; V was cut back by 5 bases and J by 3 bases. The CDR3 is 14 residues long. This chain's CDR3 is CASSHGTGDYEQYF. DNA of the CDR3: TGTGCCAGCAGTCACGGGACAGGGGACTACGAGCAGTACTTC.

In its sample, this clone was seen a few times. Within the sample, other DNA sequences also encode this same CDR3. This chain joins TRBV5-6 and TRBJ2-3, with 7 bases lining up with TRBD2. Germline V lookup: CDR1 SGHDT, CDR2 YYEEEE. Trimming took 2 bases from V and 3 from J; bases not matched to a gene: 3. The CDR3 length is 14 residues. The chain's CDR3 is CASSFGGGTDTQYF. In DNA form, the CDR3 reads TGTGCCAGCAGCTTTGGCGGGGGTACAGATACGCAGTATTTT.

The chain recombines TRBV28 with TRBJ1-5; D remains unclear. The CDR3 runs 13 residues. V was trimmed by 6 bases and J by 5 bases, leaving 11 bases between them. CDR1 MDHEN and CDR2 SYDVKM come from the germline V gene. CDR3 coding DNA: TGTGCCAGCAGCGCCGGCGGCCATCAGCCCCAGCATTTT. Its protein is CASSAGGHQPQHF.

V is TRBV29-1 and J is TRBJ2-1, with D possibly being TRBD1 (5 bases). Germline V gene sequence: CDR1 SQVTM, CDR2 ANQGSEA. The germline V and J ends were trimmed by 6 bases and 5 bases, with 17 bases remaining between them. CDR3 length equals 14 residues. The CDR3 sequence: CSVVTGAGHNEQFF. The CDR3 DNA follows: TGCAGCGTAGTAACAGGAGCAGGTCACAATGAGCAGTTCTTC.

V usage is TRBV19 and J usage is TRBJ1-1; D possibly corresponds to TRBD1 (5 bases). Looked up from germline, CDR1 is LNHDA and CDR2 is SQIVND (reference sequence). V was trimmed by 3 bases and J by 5 bases, leaving 16 bases between them. This CDR3 spans 15 amino acids. The CDR3 here is CASSMTRVGRTEAFF. The CDR3 DNA follows: TGTGCCAGTAGTATGACCAGGGTAGGGCGGACTGAAGCTTTCTTT.

The chain couples TRBV28 to TRBJ1-4; 8 nucleotides agree with TRBD1. V shed 4 bases, J shed 8 bases, and the junction held 9 bases outside the gene matches. The CDR3 sequence is 15 residues long. Looked up from germline, CDR1 is MDHEN and CDR2 is SYDVKM. Here the CDR3 DNA reads TGTGCCAGCAGTTCAGGGGGCCTTATGGCGGAAAAACTGTTTTTT. This gives the protein CASSSGGLMAEKLFF.

The genes are TRBV7-6 and TRBJ1-2, with D unclear. Germline CDR1 is SGHVS and CDR2 is FNYEAQ. This CDR3 comprises 13 residues. V was cut by 8 bases and J by 0 bases, with 10 bases left in between. The CDR3, as DNA: TGTGCCAGCGGGGAGGGCCCTAACTATGGCTACACCTTC. As protein: CASGEGPNYGYTF.

The V call is TRBV11-3, the J call TRBJ2-1, with D possibly being TRBD2 (6 bases). The germline gives CDR1 SGHNT, CDR2 YENEEA. There are 15 residues in the CDR3. V lost 4 bases and J 4 bases, leaving 14 bases between the germline ends. CDR3 sequence: CASSWGLRGYNEQFF. The CDR3 DNA follows: TGTGCCAGCAGCTGGGGACTTCGAGGGTACAATGAGCAGTTCTTC.